A single sample is the source of the 8 T cell receptor beta chains below, sequenced in a study of T cells in Graves' hyperthyroidism and ophthalmopathy. TCR beta CDR3 regions were amplified from RNA. The study used the HTBI primer set for a first-round RT-PCR of the TCR CDR3. TCRdb reprocessed the multiplex PCR reads with MiXCR, giving one entry per CDR3 protein. The profile shows roughly 500,000 distinct CDR3 sequences, around 22% of them singletons. The specimen sequenced was blood. The receptors derive from a woman aged 25 to 39 with Graves' ophthalmopathy.

This clonotype was seen many times. This chain links TRBV7-2 with TRBJ1-2; no clear D gene. The germline V gene has CDR1 SGHTA and CDR2 FQGNSA. There are 11 residues in the CDR3. With 2 bases removed from V and 5 bases from J, the gap between germline ends came to 3 bases. CDR3 in DNA: TGTGCCAGCAGCTTATTTTATGGCTACACCTTC. Protein: CASSLFYGYTF. Combining the CDR3 with reference TRBV7-2 and TRBJ1-2 gives the whole variable domain GAGVSQSPSNKVTEKGKDVELRCDPISGHTALYWYRQSLGQGLEFLIYFQGNSAPDKSGLPSDRFSAERTGGSVSTLTIQRTQQEDSAVYLCASSLFYGYTFGSGTRLTVV.

This clonotype was seen repeatedly, ten times or more. The chain recombines TRBV11-2 with TRBJ2-5; TRBD1 agrees at 7 bases. In germline, CDR1 is SGHAT, CDR2 FQNNGV. The ends lost 5 bases at V and 5 bases at J; junction bases unmatched: 14. There are 16 residues in the CDR3. The CDR3 protein is CASSLLTPTGMETQYF. Written as DNA, the CDR3 is TGTGCCAGCAGCCTACTAACCCCGACAGGGATGGAGACCCAGTACTTC. The full variable domain, in which reference TRBV11-2 and TRBJ2-5 provide the parts outside the CDR3, is EAGVAQSPRYKIIEKRQSVAFWCNPISGHATLYWYQQILGQGPKLLIQFQNNGVVDDSQLPKDRFSAERLKGVDSTLKIQPAKLEDSAVYLCASSLLTPTGMETQYFGPGTRLLVL.

This clonotype was detected many times. This rearrangement joins TRBV30 to TRBJ2-7; 16 bases line up with TRBD2. V was pared by 2 bases and J by 7 bases, with 5 bases of the junction left unmatched. The CDR3 runs to 15 residues. The germline V gene has CDR1 GTSNPN and CDR2 SVGIG (reference sequence). CDR3 sequence reads: CAWSSRGLAGGEQYF. The CDR3 nucleotides read TGTGCCTGGAGTTCACGGGGACTAGCGGGGGGGGAGCAGTACTTC.

This clonotype has ten or more counts. This chain links TRBV28 with TRBJ1-5; D possibly corresponds to TRBD1 (6 bases). Germline V gives CDR1 MDHEN, CDR2 SYDVKM. This CDR3 comprises 15 residues. V was clipped by 3 bases and J by 7 bases, with 16 bases between them. The DNA of the CDR3 is TGTGCCAGCAGTTTTGGTGGGGGGGCGATCCAGCCCCAGCATTTT. Protein: CASSFGGGAIQPQHF.

The V and J genes are TRBV2 and TRBJ2-5; 9 nucleotides align to TRBD1. The CDR3 extends over 12 amino acids. Per the germline V gene, CDR1 is SNHLY and CDR2 is FYNNEI. The trim removed 7 bases at V and 5 bases at J, leaving 2 bases unmatched. The CDR3 spells CASTDRGETQYF. The CDR3 nucleotides are TGTGCCAGCACCGACAGGGGGGAGACCCAGTACTTC.

This clonotype was counted at least ten times. The chain recombines TRBV12-3 or TRBV12-4 with TRBJ1-2; possibly TRBD1 for D (5 bases). The CDR3 spans 16 residues. V lost 1 base, J lost 4 bases, and 16 bases lay in between. The CDR3 protein is CASSLGGRRTFYGYTF. CDR3 nucleotides: TGTGCCAGCAGTTTAGGGGGCAGGAGAACTTTCTATGGCTACACCTTC.

This clonotype was seen ten or more times. The chain couples TRBV29-1 to TRBJ1-1, with a tentative D call TRBD1 (6 bases). In germline, CDR1 is SQVTM, CDR2 ANQGSEA. This CDR3 region has 15 residues. The V end lost 3 bases, the J end lost 6 bases, and 20 bases lay between the germline ends. The CDR3 bases are TGCAGCGTTGACGCTACAGGGCACGGGGACCCTGAAGCTTTCTTT. This encodes CSVDATGHGDPEAFF.

V and J are TRBV6-1 and TRBJ1-1; no clear D. Trimming took 3 bases from V and 6 from J, leaving 11 bases between them. Germline V lookup: CDR1 MNHNS, CDR2 SASEGT. The CDR3 consists of 13 residues. The CDR3 DNA reads as TGTGCCAGCAGTGACACCGACCAGGCTGAAGCTTTCTTT. Translating it yields CASSDTDQAEAFF.